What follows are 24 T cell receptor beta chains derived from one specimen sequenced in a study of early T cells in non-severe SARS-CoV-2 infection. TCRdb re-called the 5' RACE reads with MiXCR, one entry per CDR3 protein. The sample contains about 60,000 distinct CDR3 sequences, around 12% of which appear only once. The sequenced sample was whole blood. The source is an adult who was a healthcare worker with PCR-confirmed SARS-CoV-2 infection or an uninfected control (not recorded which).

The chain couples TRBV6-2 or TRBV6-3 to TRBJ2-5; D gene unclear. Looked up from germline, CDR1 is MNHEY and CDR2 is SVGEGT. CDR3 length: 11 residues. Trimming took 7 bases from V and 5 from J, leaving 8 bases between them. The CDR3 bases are TGTGCCAGCAAGACCGGTGAGACCCAGTACTTC. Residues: CASKTGETQYF.

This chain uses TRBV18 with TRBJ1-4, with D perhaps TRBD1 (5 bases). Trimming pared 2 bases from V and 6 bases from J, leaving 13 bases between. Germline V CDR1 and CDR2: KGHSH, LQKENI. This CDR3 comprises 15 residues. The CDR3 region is CASSPSRGEYEKLFF. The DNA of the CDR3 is TGTGCCAGCTCACCATCAAGGGGCGAATATGAAAAACTGTTTTTT.

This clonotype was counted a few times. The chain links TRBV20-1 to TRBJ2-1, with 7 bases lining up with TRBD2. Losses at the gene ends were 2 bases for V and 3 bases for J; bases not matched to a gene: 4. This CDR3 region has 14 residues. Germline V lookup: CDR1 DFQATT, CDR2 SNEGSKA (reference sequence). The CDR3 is CSARLAGFYNEQFF. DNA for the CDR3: TGCAGTGCTAGATTAGCGGGTTTCTACAATGAGCAGTTCTTC.

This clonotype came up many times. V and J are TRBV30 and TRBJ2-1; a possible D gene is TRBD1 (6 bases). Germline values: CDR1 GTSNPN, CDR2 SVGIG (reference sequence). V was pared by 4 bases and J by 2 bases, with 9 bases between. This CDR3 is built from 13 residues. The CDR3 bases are TGTGCCTGGAACAGGGACACCTACAATGAGCAGTTCTTC. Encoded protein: CAWNRDTYNEQFF.

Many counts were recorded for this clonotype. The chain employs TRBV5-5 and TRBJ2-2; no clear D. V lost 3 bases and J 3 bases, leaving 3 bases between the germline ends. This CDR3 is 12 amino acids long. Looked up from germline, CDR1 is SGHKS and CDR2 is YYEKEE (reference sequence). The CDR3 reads CASSSYTGELFF. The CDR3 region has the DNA TGTGCCAGCAGCTCATACACCGGGGAGCTGTTTTTT.

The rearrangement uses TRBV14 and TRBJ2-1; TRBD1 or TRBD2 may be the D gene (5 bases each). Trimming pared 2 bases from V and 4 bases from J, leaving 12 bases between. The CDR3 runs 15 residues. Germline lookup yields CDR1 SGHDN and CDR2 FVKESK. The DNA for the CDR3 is TGTGCCAGCAGCCAACAGGGACCTATTTACAATGAGCAGTTCTTC. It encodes CASSQQGPIYNEQFF.

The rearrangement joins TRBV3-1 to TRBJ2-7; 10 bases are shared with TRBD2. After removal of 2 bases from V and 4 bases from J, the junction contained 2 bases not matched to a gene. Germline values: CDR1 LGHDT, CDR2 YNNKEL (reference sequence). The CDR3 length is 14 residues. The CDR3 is CASSQRAGGYEQYF. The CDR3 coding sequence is TGTGCCAGCAGCCAACGAGCGGGGGGGTACGAGCAGTACTTC.

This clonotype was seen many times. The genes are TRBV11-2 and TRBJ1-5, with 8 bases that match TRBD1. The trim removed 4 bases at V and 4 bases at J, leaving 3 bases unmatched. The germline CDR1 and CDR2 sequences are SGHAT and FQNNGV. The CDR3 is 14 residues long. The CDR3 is CASSYGTGNQPQHF. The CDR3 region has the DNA TGTGCCAGCAGCTATGGGACAGGAAATCAGCCCCAGCATTTT.

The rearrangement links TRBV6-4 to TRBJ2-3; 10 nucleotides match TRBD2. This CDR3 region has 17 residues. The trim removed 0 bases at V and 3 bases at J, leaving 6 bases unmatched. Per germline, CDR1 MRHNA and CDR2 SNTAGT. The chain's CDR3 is CASSDSASGSGTDTQYF. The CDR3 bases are TGTGCCAGCAGTGACTCGGCTAGCGGGAGTGGTACAGATACGCAGTATTTT.

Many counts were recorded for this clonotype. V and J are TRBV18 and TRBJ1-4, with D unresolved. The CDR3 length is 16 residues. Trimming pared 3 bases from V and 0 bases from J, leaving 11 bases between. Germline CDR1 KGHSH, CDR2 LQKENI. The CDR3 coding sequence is TGTGCCAGCTCACCGTCGAGGGCAACAACTAATGAAAAACTGTTTTTT. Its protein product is CASSPSRATTNEKLFF.

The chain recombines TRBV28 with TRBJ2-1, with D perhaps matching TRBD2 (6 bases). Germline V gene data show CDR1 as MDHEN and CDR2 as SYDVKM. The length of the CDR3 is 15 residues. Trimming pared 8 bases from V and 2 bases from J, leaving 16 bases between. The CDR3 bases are TGTGCCAGCGTATCGGGCGGGGAGACCTACAATGAGCAGTTCTTC. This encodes CASVSGGETYNEQFF.

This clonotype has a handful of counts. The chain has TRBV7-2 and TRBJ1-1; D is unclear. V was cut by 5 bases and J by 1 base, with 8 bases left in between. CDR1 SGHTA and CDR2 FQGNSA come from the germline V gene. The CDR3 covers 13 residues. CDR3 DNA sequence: TGTGCCAGCAGCAACGATCAGAACACTGAAGCTTTCTTT. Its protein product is CASSNDQNTEAFF.

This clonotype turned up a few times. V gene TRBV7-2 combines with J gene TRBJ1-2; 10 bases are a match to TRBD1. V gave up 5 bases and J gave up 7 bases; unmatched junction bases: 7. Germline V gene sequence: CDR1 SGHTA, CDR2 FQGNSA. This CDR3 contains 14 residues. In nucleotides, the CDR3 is TGTGCCAGCAGCCCGGGACAGGGGACAGGTGGCTACACCTTC. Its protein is CASSPGQGTGGYTF.

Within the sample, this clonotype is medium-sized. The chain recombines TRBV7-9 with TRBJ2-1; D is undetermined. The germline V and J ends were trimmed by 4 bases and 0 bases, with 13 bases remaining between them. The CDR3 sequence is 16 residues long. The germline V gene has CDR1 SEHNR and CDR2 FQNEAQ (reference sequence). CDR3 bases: TGTGCCAGCAGCTCCGCCTCTGCTAACTCCTACAATGAGCAGTTCTTC. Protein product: CASSSASANSYNEQFF.

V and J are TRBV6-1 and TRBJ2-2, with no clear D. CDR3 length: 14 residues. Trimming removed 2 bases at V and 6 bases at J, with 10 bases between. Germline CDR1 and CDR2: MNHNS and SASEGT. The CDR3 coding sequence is TGTGCCAGCAGTGAATTACCCGGCGCCGGGGAGCTGTTTTTT. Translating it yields CASSELPGAGELFF.

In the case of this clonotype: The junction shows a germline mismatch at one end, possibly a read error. The CDR3 DNA reads TGTGCCAGCAGCTCCAACAGGGGTATTAATAAAAAACTGTTTTTT. Translation gives CASSSNRGINKKLFF. The chain uses TRBV3-1 and TRBJ1-4; 7 bases line up with TRBD1. CDR1 and CDR2 from the germline V gene are LGHDT and YNNKEL (reference sequence). This CDR3 spans 15 amino acids. Based on the CDR3 plus reference TRBV3-1 and TRBJ1-4, the full variable domain is DTAVSQTPKYLVTQMGNDKSIKCEQNLGHDTMYWYKQDSKKFLKIMFSYNNKELIINETVPNRFSPKSPDKAHLNLHINSLELGDSAVYFCASSSNRGINKKLFFGSGTQLSVL.

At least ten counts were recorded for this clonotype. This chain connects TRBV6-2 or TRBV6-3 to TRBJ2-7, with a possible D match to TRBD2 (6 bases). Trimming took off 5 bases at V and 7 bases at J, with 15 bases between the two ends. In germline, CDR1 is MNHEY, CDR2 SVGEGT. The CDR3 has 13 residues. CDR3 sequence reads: CASSRGDFLEQYF. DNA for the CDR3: TGTGCCAGCAGTCGCGGGGACTTCTTGGAGCAGTACTTC.

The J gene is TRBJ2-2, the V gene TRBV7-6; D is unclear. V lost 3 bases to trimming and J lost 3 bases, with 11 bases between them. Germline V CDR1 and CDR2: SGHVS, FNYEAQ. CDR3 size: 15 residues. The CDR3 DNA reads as TGTGCCAGCAGCTTGCTCGGACGGGACACCGGGGAGCTGTTTTTT. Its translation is CASSLLGRDTGELFF.

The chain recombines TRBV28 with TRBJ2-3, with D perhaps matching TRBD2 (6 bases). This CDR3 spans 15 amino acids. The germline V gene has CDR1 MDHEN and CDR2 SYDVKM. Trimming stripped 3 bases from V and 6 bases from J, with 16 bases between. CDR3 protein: CASSLRDGASDTQYF. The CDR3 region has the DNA TGTGCCAGCAGTTTGCGGGACGGCGCTTCGGATACGCAGTATTTT.

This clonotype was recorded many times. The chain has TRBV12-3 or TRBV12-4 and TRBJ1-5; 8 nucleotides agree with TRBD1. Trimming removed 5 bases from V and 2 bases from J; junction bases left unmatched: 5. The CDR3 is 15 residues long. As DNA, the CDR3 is TGTGCCAGCAGTCTAGACAGGGGACGCAATCAGCCCCAGCATTTT. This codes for CASSLDRGRNQPQHF.

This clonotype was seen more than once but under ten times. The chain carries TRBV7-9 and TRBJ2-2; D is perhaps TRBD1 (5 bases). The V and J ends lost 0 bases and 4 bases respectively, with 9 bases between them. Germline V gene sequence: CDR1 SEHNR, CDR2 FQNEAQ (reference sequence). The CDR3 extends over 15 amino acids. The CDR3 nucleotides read TGTGCCAGCAGCTTAGCAGGGGCCGGCACCGGGGAGCTGTTTTTT. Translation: CASSLAGAGTGELFF.

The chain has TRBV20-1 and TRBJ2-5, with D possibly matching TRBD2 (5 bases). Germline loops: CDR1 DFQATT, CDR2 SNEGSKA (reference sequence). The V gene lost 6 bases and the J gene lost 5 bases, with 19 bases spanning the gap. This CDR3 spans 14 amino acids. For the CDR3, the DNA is TGCAGTGCACCGCCTACGACGGGGTTCGAGACCCAGTACTTC. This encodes CSAPPTTGFETQYF.

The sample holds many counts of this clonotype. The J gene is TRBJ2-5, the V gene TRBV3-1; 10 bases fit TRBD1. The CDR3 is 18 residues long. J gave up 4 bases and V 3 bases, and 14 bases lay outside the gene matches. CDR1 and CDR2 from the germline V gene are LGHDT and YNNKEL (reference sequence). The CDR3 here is CASSHRGGQGNGGETQYF. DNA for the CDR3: TGTGCCAGCAGCCATAGAGGGGGACAGGGGAACGGCGGAGAGACCCAGTACTTC.

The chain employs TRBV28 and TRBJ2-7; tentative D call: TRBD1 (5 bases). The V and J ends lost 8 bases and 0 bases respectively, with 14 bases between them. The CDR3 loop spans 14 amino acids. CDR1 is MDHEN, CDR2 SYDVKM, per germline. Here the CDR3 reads CASRLAGNSYEQYF. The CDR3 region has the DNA TGTGCCAGCCGCCTGGCAGGGAACTCCTACGAGCAGTACTTC. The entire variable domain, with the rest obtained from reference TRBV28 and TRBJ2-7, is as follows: DVKVTQSSRYLVKRTGEKVFLECVQDMDHENMFWYRQDPGLGLRLIYFSYDVKMKEKGDIPEGYSVSREKKERFSLILESASTNQTSMYLCASRLAGNSYEQYFGPGTRLTVT.